The rows below give T cell receptor beta chains drawn from one sample of a study of blood T cell repertoires in COVID-19. The method was immunoSEQ multiplex PCR; TCRdb's version includes in-frame clones alone and lacks a portion of them. The table lists 200,000 to 250,000 clones, roughly 77% of them singletons. The sequencing input was PBMCs or T cells enriched from blood (not recorded which). These receptors all come from a man between 35 and 55 years old who had recovered from COVID-19. Each CDR3 is given with its conserved first and last residue. D genes are given only for firm matches. Clone sizes are given selectively: once, few, many, or a class where the clone is expanded.

clone_size j_call v_call d_call cdr3_nt cdr3_aa
NA TRBJ1-2 TRBV5-1 NA TGCGCCAGCAGCTTAACCACGACAGTGTCTAACTATGGCTACACCTTC CASSLTTTVSNYGYTF
few TRBJ1-2 TRBV11-1 NA TGTGCCAGCAGCCAAGGGGATAACTATGGCTACACCTTC CASSQGDNYGYTF
NA TRBJ1-2 TRBV7-8 TRBD1 TGTGCCAGCAGCGGACAGGGACGATATGGCTACACCTTC CASSGQGRYGYTF
NA TRBJ2-6 TRBV6-5 NA TGTGCCAGCAGTTTGATAGTTGGTGGGGCCAACGTCCTGACTTTC CASSLIVGGANVLTF
NA TRBJ2-1 TRBV5-4 TRBD2 TGTGCCAGCAGCTTGGATTTCCCTAGCGGGCGCGGTGGCCGCAATGAGCAGTTCTTC CASSLDFPSGRGGRNEQFF
NA TRBJ2-5 TRBV11-3 TRBD2 TGTGCCAGCAGCCTGGGTCTAGCGGGAGGCGGAGAGACCCAGTACTTC CASSLGLAGGGETQYF
NA TRBJ1-6 TRBV6-1 NA TGTGCCAGCAGTGAAGCGGGGGCGTACCGATATAATTCACCCCTCCACTTT CASSEAGAYRYNSPLHF
NA TRBJ1-5 TRBV30 NA TGTGCCTGGACGAGAGAGAATCAGCCCCAGCATTTT CAWTRENQPQHF
NA TRBJ2-3 TRBV5-1 NA TGCGCCAGCAGCCTTGGTCGGGGGTATATGGCAGATACGCAGTATTTT CASSLGRGYMADTQYF
once TRBJ2-6 TRBV9 NA TGTGCCAGCAGCGTAGGAGAAGCTGGGGCCAACGTCCTGACTTTC CASSVGEAGANVLTF
NA TRBJ2-1 TRBV18 TRBD2 TGTGCCAGCTCATACACACACGGACTAGCGGGGAACAATGAGCAGTTCTTC CASSYTHGLAGNNEQFF
NA TRBJ1-5 TRBV27 NA TGTGCCAGCAGTTTATTGGGGTCGGGACAGCCCCAGCATTTT CASSLLGSGQPQHF
NA TRBJ2-4 TRBV7-9 NA TGTGCCAGCAGCGCAGAAAACATTCAGTACTTC CASSAENIQYF
NA TRBJ2-7 TRBV6-5 TRBD2 TGTGCCAGCAGTTACGCTAGCGGGAGGGCCGTCGACGAGCAGTACTTC CASSYASGRAVDEQYF
few TRBJ1-2 TRBV29-1 NA TGCAGCGTTGAAACAGATCACTATGGCTACACCTTC CSVETDHYGYTF
NA TRBJ1-1 TRBV18 NA TGTGCCAGCTCACCACCGGGGTTAGCGAGCACTGAAGCTTTCTTT CASSPPGLASTEAFF
NA TRBJ1-6 TRBV6-4 NA TGTGCCAGCAGTGACAATGGACAGCCTAATTCACCCCTCCACTTT CASSDNGQPNSPLHF
NA TRBJ2-3 TRBV10-2 NA TGCGCCAGCTTCTCCCCAGTCACAGATACGCAGTATTTT CASFSPVTDTQYF
NA TRBJ2-3 TRBV5-4 NA TGTGCCAGCAGCTTGGGACGGCAGACTAGCACAGATACGCAGTATTTT CASSLGRQTSTDTQYF
NA TRBJ1-4 TRBV5-1 TRBD1 TGCGCCAGCACCCCCGGGGGTGGCAGGGGGAATGAAAAACTGTTTTTT CASTPGGGRGNEKLFF
NA TRBJ2-3 TRBV5-1 NA TGCGCCAGTAATGCAGCGAGCAGCACAGATACGCAGTATTTT CASNAASSTDTQYF
few TRBJ1-2 TRBV27 TRBD1 TGTGCCAGCAGTTCCCCGGGACAGGGACTTGGCTACACCTTC CASSSPGQGLGYTF
NA TRBJ2-7 TRBV12-5 TRBD2 TGTGCTAGTGGTTTGGTACTCAGACTAGCGGGGGATTACGAGCAGTACTTC CASGLVLRLAGDYEQYF
NA TRBJ2-1 TRBV7-9 TRBD1 TGTGCCAGCAGTTCCGGGACAGGGGGATACAATGAGCAGTTCTTC CASSSGTGGYNEQFF
NA TRBJ2-7 TRBV3-1/TRBV3-2 TRBD1 TGTGCCAGCAGCCCAGGGGCAGGGGGCTACGAGCAGTACTTC CASSPGAGGYEQYF
NA TRBJ2-7 TRBV4-1 TRBD2 TGCGCCAGCAGCCAACGGGTAGCGGGGGGGCCCGAGCAGTACTTC CASSQRVAGGPEQYF
few TRBJ1-2 TRBV6-5 TRBD1 TGTGCCAGCAGACCAAGCCAGGGGGCTCGGTATGGCTACACCTTC CASRPSQGARYGYTF
NA TRBJ2-4 TRBV19 NA TGTGCCAGTAGTACTCCGGGAGCGGGCAAAAACATTCAGTACTTC CASSTPGAGKNIQYF
NA TRBJ2-7 TRBV24-1 TRBD1 TGTGCCACCAGAAGGACAGGGAGCTACGAGCAGTACTTC CATRRTGSYEQYF